This T cell receptor beta chain is from a study of blood T cell repertoires in COVID-19. About the study: PBMCs, B-cell-depleted T cells, or T cells were the source of the cDNA or gDNA that made up the material.

As originally analysed: Nucleated cell counts were estimated from reference gene primer amplification. The data were produced by immunoSEQ multiplex PCR, yet TCRdb's version contains in-frame clones alone and is incomplete. V and J calls and clone size are those listed in that table; D and trimming were worked out from the DNA. This table holds more than 110,000 clones, roughly 81% found once. Per the germline V gene, CDR1 is SGHAT and CDR2 is FQNNGV. The CDR3 spans 17 residues. V shed 0 bases and J shed 0 bases, with 13 bases lying between them. Input material: peripheral blood. This sequence originates from a woman between 45 and 65 years old with active or convalescent COVID-19. V and J are TRBV11-2 and TRBJ2-3; D possibly corresponds to TRBD2 (6 bases). The chain's CDR3 is CASSLEGGLSSTDTQYF. CDR3 bases: TGTGCCAGCAGCTTAGAGGGGGGACTCTCTAGCACAGATACGCAGTATTTT.